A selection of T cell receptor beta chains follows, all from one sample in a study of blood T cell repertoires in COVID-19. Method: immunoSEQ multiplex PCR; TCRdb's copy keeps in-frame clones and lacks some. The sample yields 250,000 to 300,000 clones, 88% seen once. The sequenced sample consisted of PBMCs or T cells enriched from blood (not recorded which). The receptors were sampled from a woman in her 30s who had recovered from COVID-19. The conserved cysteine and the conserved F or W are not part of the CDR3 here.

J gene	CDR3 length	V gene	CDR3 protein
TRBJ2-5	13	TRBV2	ASRLIGTVEETQY
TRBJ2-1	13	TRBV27	ASSPDRSGYNEQF
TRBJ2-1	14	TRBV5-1	ASSRLAGGPGNEQF
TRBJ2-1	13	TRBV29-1	SVAPPGQPYNEQF
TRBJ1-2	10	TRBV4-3	ASSQDSYGYT
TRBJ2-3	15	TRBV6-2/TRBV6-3	ASSYPRGGRVGDTQY
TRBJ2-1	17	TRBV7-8	ASSLVVGLASGLGSEQF
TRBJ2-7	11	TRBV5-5	ASSLVRGYEQY
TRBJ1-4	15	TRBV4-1	ASSQQRFGQVFEKLF
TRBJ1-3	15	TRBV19	ASSILTGSGSGNTIY
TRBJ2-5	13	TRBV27	ASSLSGGWQETQY
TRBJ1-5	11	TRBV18	ASSPFTRQPQH
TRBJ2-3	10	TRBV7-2	ASSSNTDTQY
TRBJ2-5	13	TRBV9	ASSVGQGVGETQY
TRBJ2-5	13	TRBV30	AWSVGGTIRETQY
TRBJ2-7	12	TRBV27	ASSSRQGKYEQY
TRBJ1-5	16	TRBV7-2	ASSTGTGASYSNQPQH
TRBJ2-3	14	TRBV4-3	ASSQGSGSGTDTQY
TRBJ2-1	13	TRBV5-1	ASSLDERSYNEQF
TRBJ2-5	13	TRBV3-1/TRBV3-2	ASSQWTGGQETQY
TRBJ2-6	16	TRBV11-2	ASSFYPTTDSGANVLT
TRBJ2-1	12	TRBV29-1	SVEGGQRGGEQF
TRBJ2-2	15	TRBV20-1	SASELAGGPYTGELF
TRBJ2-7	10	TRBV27	ASSPSSYEQY
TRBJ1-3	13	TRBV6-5	ASTRRGLSRDTIY
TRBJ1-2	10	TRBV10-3	AIREDSYGYT
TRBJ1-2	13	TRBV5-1	ASSKEGARNYGYT
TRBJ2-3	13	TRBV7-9	ASSSFTETTDTQY
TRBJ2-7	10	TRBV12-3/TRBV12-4	ASSHPGTGQY
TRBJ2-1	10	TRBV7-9	ASSLSLAEQF
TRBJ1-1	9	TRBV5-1	ASILGGSAF
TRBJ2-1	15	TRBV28	ASSPTSGRGAYNEQF
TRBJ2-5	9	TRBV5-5	ASSFEETQY
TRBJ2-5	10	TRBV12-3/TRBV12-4	ASSSGGETQY
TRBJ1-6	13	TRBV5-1	ASSARQGENSPLH
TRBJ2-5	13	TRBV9	ASSESQPGRETQY
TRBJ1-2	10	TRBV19	ASSIPIHGYT
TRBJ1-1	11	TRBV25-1	ASSTLGNTEAF
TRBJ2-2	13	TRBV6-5	ASSLLAARTGELF
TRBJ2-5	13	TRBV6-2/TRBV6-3	ASSSLLGQQETQY
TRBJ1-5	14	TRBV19	ASSSWGQGGNQPQH
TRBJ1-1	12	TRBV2	ASSTQGPGTEAF
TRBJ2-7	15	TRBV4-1	ASSPRLAGGPTYEQY
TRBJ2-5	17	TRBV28	ASSLSIAGGDWKQETQY
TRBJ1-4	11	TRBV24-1	ATSDFLGQTLF
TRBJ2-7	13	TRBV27	ASSFTAHLNYEQY
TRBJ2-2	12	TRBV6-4	ASSGDAVTGELF
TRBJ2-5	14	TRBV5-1	ASSLTSGRGAETQY
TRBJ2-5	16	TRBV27	ASSLSVAGGPAGETQY
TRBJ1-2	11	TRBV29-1	SVDRGDITGYT